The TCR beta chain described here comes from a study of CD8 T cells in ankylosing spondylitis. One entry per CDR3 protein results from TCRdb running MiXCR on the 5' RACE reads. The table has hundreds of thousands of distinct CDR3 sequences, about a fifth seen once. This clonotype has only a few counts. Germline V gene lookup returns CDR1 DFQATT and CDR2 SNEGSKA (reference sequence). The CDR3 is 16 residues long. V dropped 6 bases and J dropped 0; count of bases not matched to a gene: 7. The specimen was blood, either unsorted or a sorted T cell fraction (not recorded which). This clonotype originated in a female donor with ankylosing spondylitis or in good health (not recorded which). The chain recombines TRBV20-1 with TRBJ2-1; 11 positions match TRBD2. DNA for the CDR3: TGCAGTGCGTGGACTAGCGGGTCCAGCTCCTACAATGAGCAGTTCTTC. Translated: CSAWTSGSSSYNEQFF.